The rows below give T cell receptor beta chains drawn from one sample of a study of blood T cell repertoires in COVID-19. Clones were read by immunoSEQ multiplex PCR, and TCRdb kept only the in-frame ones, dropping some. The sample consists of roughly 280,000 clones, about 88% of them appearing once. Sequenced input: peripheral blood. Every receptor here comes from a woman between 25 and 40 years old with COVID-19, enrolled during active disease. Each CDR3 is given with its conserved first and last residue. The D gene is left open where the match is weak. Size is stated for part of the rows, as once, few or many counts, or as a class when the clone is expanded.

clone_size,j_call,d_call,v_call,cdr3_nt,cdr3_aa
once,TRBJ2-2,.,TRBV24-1,TGTGCCACCAGTGATTTGTCTACCGGGGAGCTGTTTTTT,CATSDLSTGELFF
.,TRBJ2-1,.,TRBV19,TGTGCCAGTAGTATAGCGGGGAGCTCCTACAATGAGCAGTTCTTC,CASSIAGSSYNEQFF
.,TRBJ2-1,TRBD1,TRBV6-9,TGTGCCAGTCCCCGGGACAGTCTCTACAATGAGCAGTTCTTC,CASPRDSLYNEQFF
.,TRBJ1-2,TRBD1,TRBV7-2,TGTGCCAGCAGCTTGGACAGGGGGCCTTATGGCTACACCTTC,CASSLDRGPYGYTF
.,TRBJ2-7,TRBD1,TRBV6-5,TGTGCCAGCAGCTCCGGGACAGTTAACGAGCAGTACTTC,CASSSGTVNEQYF
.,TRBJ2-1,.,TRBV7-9,TGTGCCAGCAGCTCCCCGACTGGAAGCTCCTACAATGAGCAGTTCTTC,CASSSPTGSSYNEQFF
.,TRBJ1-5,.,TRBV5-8,TGTGCCAGCAGCTTGGAACTAGATCAGCCCCAGCATTTT,CASSLELDQPQHF
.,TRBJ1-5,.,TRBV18,TGTGCCAGCTCACCGGGACATGATGTTTTTCAGCCCCAGCATTTT,CASSPGHDVFQPQHF
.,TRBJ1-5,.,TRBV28,TGTGCCAGCAGTGGTGCCAGGGGAGGCAATCAGCCCCAGCATTTT,CASSGARGGNQPQHF
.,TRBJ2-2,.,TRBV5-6,TGTGCCAGCAGCTCCTCCGGGTCCCGATCCCCGAACACCGGGGAGCTGTTTTTT,CASSSSGSRSPNTGELFF
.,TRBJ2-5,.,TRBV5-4,TGTGCCAGCAGCTTGGCCCGCGGGGAGGAGACCCAGTACTTC,CASSLARGEETQYF
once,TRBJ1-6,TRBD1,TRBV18,TGTGCCAGCTCCCAGGACAGGAATAATTCACCCCTCCACTTT,CASSQDRNNSPLHF
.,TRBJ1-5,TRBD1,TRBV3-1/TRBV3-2,TGTGCCAGCAGCCATGGACAGGGGGACGTCAGGAGCAATCAGCCCCAGCATTTT,CASSHGQGDVRSNQPQHF
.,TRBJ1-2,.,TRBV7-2,TGTGCCAGCAGCATTACGAGGAGGGGAGGCTACACCTTC,CASSITRRGGYTF
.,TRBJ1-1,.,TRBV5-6,TGTGCCAGCAGCCCCAACGCCGGGGGAGGGTTGGCTGAAGCTTTCTTT,CASSPNAGGGLAEAFF
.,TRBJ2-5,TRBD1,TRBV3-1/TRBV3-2,TGTGCCAGCAGGCACCTGGACAGGGGTGGGGAGACCCAGTACTTC,CASRHLDRGGETQYF
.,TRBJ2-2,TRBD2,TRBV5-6,TGTGCCAGCAGCTCGCCCCCCCGACTAGCGGCAAACACCGGGGAGCTGTTTTTT,CASSSPPRLAANTGELFF
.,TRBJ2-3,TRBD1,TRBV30,TGTGCCTCGGCCATTCAGGGGGCCTACACAGATACGCAGTATTTT,CASAIQGAYTDTQYF
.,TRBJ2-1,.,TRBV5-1,TGCGCCAGCTCCCCCGGAGGGAGCTCCTACAATGAGCAGTTCTTC,CASSPGGSSYNEQFF
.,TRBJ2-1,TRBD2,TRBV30,TGTGCCTGGAGTGTTGATAGCGGGAGGGAAAATGAGCAGTTCTTC,CAWSVDSGRENEQFF
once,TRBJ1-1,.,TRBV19,TGTGCCAGTAGTATAGCAGGGATGAACACTGAAGCTTTCTTT,CASSIAGMNTEAFF
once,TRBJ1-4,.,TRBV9,TGTGCCAGCAGCGTGGCCCCCACAACTAATGAAAAACTGTTTTTT,CASSVAPTTNEKLFF
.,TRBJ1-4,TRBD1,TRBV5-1,TGCGCCAGCAGCTCCGGGACAGAGAATGAAAAACTGTTTTTT,CASSSGTENEKLFF
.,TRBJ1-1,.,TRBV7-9,TGTGCCAGCAGCCCCCTCTTAGCGGCCTACACTGAAGCTTTCTTT,CASSPLLAAYTEAFF
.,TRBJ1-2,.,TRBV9,TGTGCCAGCAGCGCTTCTAACTATGGCTACACCTTC,CASSASNYGYTF
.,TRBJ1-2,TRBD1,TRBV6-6,TGTGCCAGCGAGAGGGCAGGGGGCGGGCCCTCCTATGGCTACACCTTC,CASERAGGGPSYGYTF
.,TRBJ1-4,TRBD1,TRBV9,TGTGCCAGCAGCGCTGAAACAGGGGGCTCGGTAAAACTGTTTTTT,CASSAETGGSVKLFF
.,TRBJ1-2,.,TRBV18,TGTGCCAGCTCACACCCCCAAGCTTCTTATGGCTACACCTTC,CASSHPQASYGYTF
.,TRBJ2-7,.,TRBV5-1,TGCGCCAGCAGCTTGGTGGGCAGCTCCTACGAGCAGTACTTC,CASSLVGSSYEQYF
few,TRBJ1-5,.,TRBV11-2,TGTGCCAGCAGCTCGGCGGGATTGGGTCAGCCCCAGCATTTT,CASSSAGLGQPQHF
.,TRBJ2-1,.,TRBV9,TGTGCCAGCACCCCGGGACACTTTTACAATGAGCAGTTCTTC,CASTPGHFYNEQFF
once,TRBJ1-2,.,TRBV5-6,TGTGCCAGCAGCTTGGGGACAGCTGATGGCTACACCTTC,CASSLGTADGYTF
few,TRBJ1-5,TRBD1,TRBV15,TGTGCCACCAGCAGTGACAGGGGGTCCGATGGACTCAATCAGCCCCAGCATTTT,CATSSDRGSDGLNQPQHF
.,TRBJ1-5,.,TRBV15,TGTGCCACCAGCAGAGAACAGGTTGGGGTTGGGAATCAGCCCCAGCATTTT,CATSREQVGVGNQPQHF
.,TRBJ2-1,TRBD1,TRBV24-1,TGTGCCACCAGTGACCGAAGACAGGGCAATGAGCAGTTCTTC,CATSDRRQGNEQFF